Below, one T cell receptor beta chain is given with its context. This clonotype was detected only a few times. No antigen is known for it. Base qualities are missing; no much larger clone stands one base away. The data derive from a study of CD8 T cells in ankylosing spondylitis (dated by TCRdb to the late 2010s). About the study as a whole: The study profiled T cell receptor beta repertoires in healthy donors and ankylosing spondylitis patients to find disease-linked TCR variants. In total, the full study cohort was made up of roughly 110 healthy donors and about two dozen ankylosing spondylitis patients. Samples of peripheral blood were taken, and for ankylosing spondylitis patients, synovial fluid was collected as well. The paper as a whole reports these results and caveats: Blood from ankylosing spondylitis patients appeared to be characterized by a TCR beta motif composed of under ten highly homologous amino acid variants. In peripheral blood, the disease-linked clones were found at relatively low frequencies and had a CD8+ phenotype. The disease-linked clones were reported as significantly enriched in matched synovial fluid samples from ankylosing spondylitis patients. Some motif variants were previously reported in synovial fluid and blood of reactive arthritis patients, suggesting common disease-initiation mechanisms.

The CDR3 goes from the cysteine to the phenylalanine over 15 residues. Only CDR3 DNA is held: 45 bases, read in frame from base 1. Ends trimmed: V by 8 bases, J by 8 bases; bases unmatched to a gene: 13. Per the germline V gene, LGHNA is the CDR1 and YNFKEQ is the CDR2. This sample was sequenced with an Illumina HiSeq 2500. Quantitative 5'-RACE with molecular barcodes was the method used to prepare the TCR beta libraries. Per the original workflow: Disease-linked TCR variants were identified with a new computational method built on a probabilistic model of VDJ rearrangement. In-frame beta chains were kept once TCRdb had trimmed the public reads at Q25 with fastp and called clones with MiXCR. Merged by CDR3 protein, the rows form single entries marked with the most common genes and DNA. For this entry, the V and J calls and clone size follow TCRdb and not the study's own pipeline. This sample comprises a few hundred thousand distinct CDR3 sequences, around 17% of them detected only once. Of the sample, roughly 46% is held by the ten largest clones.

Sequenced: blood, either unsorted or a sorted T cell fraction (not recorded which). Rearrangement joined TRBV4-2 to TRBJ2-1, and TRBD2 aligns with 9 junction nucleotides. The receptor comes from a male donor with ankylosing spondylitis. The nucleotide sequence is TGTGCCAGCGGCGCGAATCTAGCGGGAATTTATGAGCAGTTCTTC. It translates to CASGANLAGIYEQFF.